The 27 T cell receptor beta chains presented below share a single source sample, sequenced in a study of T cell responses to AZD1222 COVID-19 vaccine. This table comes from immunoSEQ multiplex PCR, and its TCRdb copy is limited to in-frame clones, with some not included. This sample yields about 110,000 clones, of which approximately 92% are seen a single time; over 2% belongs to the top ten. The sequenced sample was peripheral blood, obtained 28 days after the second AZD1222 dose. These receptors came from an adult who received the AZD1222 COVID-19 vaccine.

The chain has TRBV7-9 and TRBJ2-5; D might be TRBD2 (8 bases). Trimming removed 4 bases from V and 3 bases from J, with 21 bases in between. Germline CDR1 SEHNR, CDR2 FQNEAQ (reference sequence). This CDR3 region has 17 residues. In DNA form, the CDR3 reads TGTGCCAGCAGCTCCCTAGGGGGCCTTAGCGGGGAAGAGACCCAGTACTTC. Translating gives CASSSLGGLSGEETQYF.

The chain links TRBV7-9 to TRBJ1-1; D uncertain. This CDR3 comprises 14 residues. The germline gives CDR1 SEHNR, CDR2 FQNEAQ (reference sequence). With 5 bases removed from V and 0 bases from J, the gap between germline ends came to 10 bases. The CDR3 DNA follows: TGTGCCAGCAGCCGGGAGGTGCTGAACACTGAAGCTTTCTTT. It is translated as CASSREVLNTEAFF.

The chain links TRBV10-3 to TRBJ1-4; a possible D gene is TRBD1 (5 bases). Trimming shortened V by 0 bases and J by 8 bases, and 13 bases separated the two germline ends. Germline V CDR1 and CDR2: ENHRY, SYGVKD. The CDR3 sequence is 15 residues long. In DNA, the CDR3 is TGTGCCATCAGTGAGTCGAGGGACTTAGGGGAAAAACTGTTTTTT. It encodes CAISESRDLGEKLFF.

This chain uses TRBV4-3 with TRBJ2-2; 11 bases fit TRBD2. The CDR3 covers 18 residues. J was trimmed by 7 bases and V by 0 bases; bases with no gene match: 10. Looked up from germline, CDR1 is LGHNA and CDR2 is YSLEER. The chain's CDR3 is CASSQEILAGGYDGELFF. CDR3 DNA: TGCGCCAGCAGCCAAGAGATCCTAGCGGGGGGTTATGACGGGGAGCTGTTTTTT.

The chain carries TRBV24-1 and TRBJ2-2, with D unresolved. V lost 3 bases and J lost 5, with 9 bases in between. The CDR3 runs to 14 residues. CDR1 KGHDR and CDR2 SFDVKD come from the germline V gene. This CDR3 reads CATSDPPGTGELFF. In DNA, the CDR3 is TGTGCCACCAGTGATCCCCCGGGTACCGGGGAGCTGTTTTTT.

CDR3 amino acids: CASGRVYGYTF. Here the CDR3 DNA reads TGTGCCAGCGGCAGGGTCTATGGCTACACCTTC. This chain joins TRBV2 and TRBJ1-2, with D possibly being TRBD1 (5 bases). The CDR3 runs 11 residues. V gave up 8 bases and J gave up 4 bases, with 8 bases separating them. CDR1 SNHLY and CDR2 FYNNEI come from the germline V gene.

This clone was recorded once. This rearrangement joins TRBV18 to TRBJ1-4; D unclear. V was cut by 3 bases and J by 8 bases, with 16 bases left in between. The germline CDR1 and CDR2 sequences are KGHSH and LQKENI. The CDR3 consists of 15 residues. Here the CDR3 DNA reads TGTGCCAGCTCACCTAAGGAGGCCCTGGGGGAAAAACTGTTTTTT. Its protein is CASSPKEALGEKLFF.

The rearrangement uses TRBV6-5 and TRBJ2-7; D is possibly TRBD1 or TRBD2 (5 bases each). Germline V gene data show CDR1 as MNHEY and CDR2 as SVGAGI. The CDR3 runs 15 residues. V was clipped by 0 bases and J by 6 bases, with 15 bases between them. Here the CDR3 reads CASSYSRGSSAEQYF. The CDR3 DNA is TGTGCCAGCAGTTACTCGAGGGGCAGTTCTGCCGAGCAGTACTTC.

This clone is a singleton in its sample. This chain uses TRBV5-1 with TRBJ1-2; D not certain. Trimming took off 1 base at V and 0 bases at J, with 7 bases between the two ends. The CDR3 contains 14 residues. The germline gives CDR1 SGHRS, CDR2 YFSETQ. CDR3 region: CASSLTATNYGYTF. The DNA of the CDR3 is TGCGCCAGCAGCTTGACAGCGACTAACTATGGCTACACCTTC.

This clone was seen only once. V and J are TRBV7-8 and TRBJ2-7; TRBD1 matches 8 bases. V dropped 5 bases and J dropped 7; count of bases not matched to a gene: 7. The CDR3 extends over 13 amino acids. Germline V gene data show CDR1 as SGHVS and CDR2 as FQNEAQ. This chain's CDR3 is CASSADRVGEQYF. The CDR3 DNA follows: TGTGCCAGCAGCGCGGACAGGGTAGGGGAGCAGTACTTC.

The CDR3 bases are TGTGCCTGGAGTGTTCTAGCGGGGGGGCTTCGGCAGTTCTTC. Protein sequence: CAWSVLAGGLRQFF. This rearrangement joins TRBV30 to TRBJ2-1; 12 positions agree with TRBD2. The germline V gene encodes CDR1 GTSNPN and CDR2 SVGIG (reference sequence). CDR3 length: 14 residues. Trimming took 0 bases from V and 12 from J; bases not matched to a gene: 6.

The CDR3 DNA reads as TGCGCCAGCAGCTTGTTTGGCCAGGGGGGGACAGATACGCAGTATTTT. Residues: CASSLFGQGGTDTQYF. The rearrangement uses TRBV5-1 and TRBJ2-3; D is perhaps TRBD1 or TRBD2 (7 bases each). The CDR3 spans 16 residues. Germline V lookup: CDR1 SGHRS, CDR2 YFSETQ. V shed 1 base and J shed 3 bases, with 15 bases lying between them.

This clone was observed once. The CDR3 here is CASSQEAGFSYEQYF. The CDR3 DNA follows: TGCGCCAGCAGCCAAGAGGCAGGGTTTTCCTACGAGCAGTACTTC. The gene calls are TRBV4-3 and TRBJ2-7; D might be TRBD1 (5 bases). Trimming shortened V by 0 bases and J by 1 base, and 10 bases separated the two germline ends. Germline V lookup: CDR1 LGHNA, CDR2 YSLEER. The CDR3 runs to 15 residues.

This chain joins TRBV7-2 and TRBJ1-1; D is undetermined. The germline V gene encodes CDR1 SGHTA and CDR2 FQGNSA. V was cut by 3 bases and J by 3 bases, with 8 bases left in between. The CDR3 is made up of 13 amino acids. CDR3 region: CASSFQRYTEAFF. CDR3 in DNA: TGTGCCAGCAGCTTCCAGAGGTACACTGAAGCTTTCTTT.

This clone came up once. This chain uses TRBV7-2 with TRBJ2-7; D remains ambiguous. Germline V gene data show CDR1 as SGHTA and CDR2 as FQGNSA. This CDR3 contains 12 residues. Trimming stripped 5 bases from V and 0 bases from J, with 5 bases between. CDR3 protein: CASSARSYEQYF. In DNA form, the CDR3 reads TGTGCCAGCAGCGCGCGCTCCTACGAGCAGTACTTC.

J is TRBJ1-5 and V is TRBV19; a possible D gene is TRBD1 (6 bases). V lost 11 bases, J lost 9 bases, and 14 bases lay in between. The CDR3 has 11 amino acids. Germline values: CDR1 LNHDA, CDR2 SQIVND (reference sequence). CDR3 residues: CAGGGGWPQHF. As DNA, the CDR3 is TGTGCCGGAGGGGGGGGTTGGCCCCAGCATTTT.

The chain is built from TRBV9 and TRBJ1-4, with D possibly being TRBD1 (5 bases). In germline, CDR1 is SGDLS, CDR2 YYNGEE. The CDR3 runs 19 residues. The V and J ends lost 3 bases and 0 bases respectively, with 21 bases between them. CDR3 protein: CASSAWGGNPIATNEKLFF. Written as DNA, the CDR3 is TGTGCCAGCAGCGCGTGGGGCGGCAATCCGATCGCAACTAATGAAAAACTGTTTTTT.

V gene TRBV19 combines with J gene TRBJ1-2; D call uncertain. The CDR3 consists of 17 residues. Trimming pared 7 bases from V and 8 bases from J, leaving 29 bases between. Germline-derived CDR1 and CDR2 are LNHDA and SQIVND (reference sequence). The chain's CDR3 is CASTPRPAGSLASGYTF. The CDR3 bases are TGTGCCAGTACCCCCAGGCCGGCGGGGTCCCTTGCGTCGGGCTACACCTTC.

J is TRBJ1-1 and V is TRBV3-1 (or the pseudogene TRBV3-2), with a possible D match to TRBD1 (6 bases). CDR1 and CDR2 from the germline V gene are LGHDT and YNNKEL (reference sequence). V was trimmed by 3 bases and J by 5 bases, leaving 13 bases between them. The CDR3 spans 14 residues. The CDR3 is CASSHPYRVTEAFF. CDR3 DNA: TGTGCCAGCAGCCACCCGTACAGGGTTACTGAAGCTTTCTTT.

The chain joins TRBV7-6 to TRBJ1-6; possibly TRBD1 for D (6 bases). CDR1 SGHVS and CDR2 FNYEAQ come from the germline V gene. The V gene lost 5 bases and the J gene lost 4 bases, with 15 bases spanning the gap. The CDR3 spans 16 residues. CDR3 DNA sequence: TGTGCCAGCAGCCCCGACAGGCGAGCGTATAATTCACCCCTCCACTTT. It translates to CASSPDRRAYNSPLHF.

The chain combines TRBV9 with TRBJ1-4; no firm D call. The CDR3 consists of 13 residues. CDR1 is SGDLS, CDR2 YYNGEE, per germline. Trimming pared 0 bases from V and 3 bases from J, leaving 3 bases between. This CDR3 reads CASSVGPNEKLFF. CDR3 nucleotide sequence: TGTGCCAGCAGCGTAGGCCCTAATGAAAAACTGTTTTTT.

The V and J genes are TRBV12-5 and TRBJ1-6; D ambiguous. Between the trimmed V and J ends, which lost 4 bases and 9 bases, there was a span of 19 bases. CDR1 and CDR2 (germline): LGHNT, FRNRAP. The CDR3 has 16 residues. In nucleotides, the CDR3 is TGTGCTAGTGGTTCCCAAGTTAGAGGGCGGAGTTCACCCCTCCACTTT. Amino acid sequence: CASGSQVRGRSSPLHF.

J is TRBJ1-2 and V is TRBV5-6; 8 positions agree with TRBD1. V gave up 4 bases and J gave up 1 base; unmatched junction bases: 18. Germline V gene sequence: CDR1 SGHDT, CDR2 YYEEEE. The CDR3 is 19 residues long. CDR3 sequence (DNA): TGTGCCAGCAGCCACCCCACAGGACAGGGCCCTTTGAATAACTATGGCTACACCTTC. Translation gives CASSHPTGQGPLNNYGYTF.

V gene TRBV19 combines with J gene TRBJ2-3; 10 bases fit TRBD2. The CDR3 extends over 16 amino acids. J was trimmed by 5 bases and V by 0 bases; bases with no gene match: 5. Germline assignment: CDR1 LNHDA and CDR2 SQIVND (reference sequence). CDR3 nucleotide sequence: TGTGCCAGTAGTATAGATCGAAGACTAGCGGGAGATACGCAGTATTTT. This translates into CASSIDRRLAGDTQYF.

This clone was detected only a few times. The genes are TRBV19 and TRBJ1-1, with TRBD1 as a possible D gene (6 bases). Germline V lookup: CDR1 LNHDA, CDR2 SQIVND (reference sequence). Trimming pared 4 bases from V and 1 base from J, leaving 7 bases between. The CDR3 loop spans 13 amino acids. The CDR3 DNA follows: TGTGCCAGTAGTAAGGACAGGAACACTGAAGCTTTCTTT. This translates into CASSKDRNTEAFF.

This sequence joins TRBV28 and TRBJ1-1; no reliable D call. This CDR3 is built from 12 residues. Germline loops: CDR1 MDHEN, CDR2 SYDVKM. V was trimmed by 3 bases and J by 4 bases, leaving 6 bases between them. The DNA for the CDR3 is TGTGCCAGCAGTTTGAGATTCACTGAAGCTTTCTTT. It yields the protein CASSLRFTEAFF.

The chain uses TRBV7-8 and TRBJ2-5, with 12 nucleotides matching TRBD2. Per the germline V gene, CDR1 is SGHVS and CDR2 is FQNEAQ. V was clipped by 5 bases and J by 4 bases; unmatched bases: 11. The CDR3 contains 17 residues. CDR3 nucleotide sequence: TGTGCCAGCAGCACCCGACTAGCGGGGGTGAGAACAGAGACCCAGTACTTC. This encodes CASSTRLAGVRTETQYF.